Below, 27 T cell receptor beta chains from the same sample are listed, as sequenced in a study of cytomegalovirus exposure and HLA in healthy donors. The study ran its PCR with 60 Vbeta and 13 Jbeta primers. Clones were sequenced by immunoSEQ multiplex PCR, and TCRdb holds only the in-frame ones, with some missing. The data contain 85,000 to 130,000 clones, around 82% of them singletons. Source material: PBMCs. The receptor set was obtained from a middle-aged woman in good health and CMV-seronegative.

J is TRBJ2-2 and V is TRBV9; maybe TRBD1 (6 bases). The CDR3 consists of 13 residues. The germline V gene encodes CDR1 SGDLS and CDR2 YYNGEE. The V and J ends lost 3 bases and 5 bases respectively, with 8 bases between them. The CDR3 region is CASSGQGTGELFF. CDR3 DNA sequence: TGTGCCAGCAGCGGGCAGGGGACCGGGGAGCTGTTTTTT.

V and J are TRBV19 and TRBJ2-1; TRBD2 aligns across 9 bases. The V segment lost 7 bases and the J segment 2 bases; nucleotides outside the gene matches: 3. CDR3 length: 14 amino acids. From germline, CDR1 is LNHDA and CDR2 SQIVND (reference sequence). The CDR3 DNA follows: TGTGCCAGTACCGCGGGAGGGCCCTACAATGAGCAGTTCTTC. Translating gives CASTAGGPYNEQFF.

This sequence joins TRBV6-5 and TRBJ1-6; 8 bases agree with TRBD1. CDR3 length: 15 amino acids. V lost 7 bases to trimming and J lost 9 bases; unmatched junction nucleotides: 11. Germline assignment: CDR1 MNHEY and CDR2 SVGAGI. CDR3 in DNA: TGTGCCAGCAAAGGACAGGGCGCCGAAGTTTCACCCCTCCACTTT. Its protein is CASKGQGAEVSPLHF.

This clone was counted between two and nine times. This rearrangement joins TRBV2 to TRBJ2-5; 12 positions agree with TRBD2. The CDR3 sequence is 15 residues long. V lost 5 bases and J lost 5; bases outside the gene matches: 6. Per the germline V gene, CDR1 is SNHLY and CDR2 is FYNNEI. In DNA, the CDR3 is TGTGCCAGCAGTAAGACTAGCGGGAGACGGGAGACCCAGTACTTC. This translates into CASSKTSGRRETQYF.

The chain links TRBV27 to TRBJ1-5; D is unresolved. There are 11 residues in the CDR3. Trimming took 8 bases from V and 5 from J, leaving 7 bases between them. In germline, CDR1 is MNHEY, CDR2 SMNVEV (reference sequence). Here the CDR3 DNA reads TGTGCCAGCGGGCTCGATCAGCCCCAGCATTTT. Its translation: CASGLDQPQHF.

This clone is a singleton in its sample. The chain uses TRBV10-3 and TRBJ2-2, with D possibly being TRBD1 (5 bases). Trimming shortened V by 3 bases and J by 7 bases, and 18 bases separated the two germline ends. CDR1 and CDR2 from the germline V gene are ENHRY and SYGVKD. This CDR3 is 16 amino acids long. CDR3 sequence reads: CAISDLQGWVVGELFF. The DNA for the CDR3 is TGTGCCATCAGTGATCTCCAGGGTTGGGTGGTCGGGGAGCTGTTTTTT.

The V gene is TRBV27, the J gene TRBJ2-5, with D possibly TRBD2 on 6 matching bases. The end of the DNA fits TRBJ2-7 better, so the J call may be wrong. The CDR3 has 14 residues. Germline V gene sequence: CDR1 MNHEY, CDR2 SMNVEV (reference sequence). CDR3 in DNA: TGTGCCAGCAGTTTGTCCGGGACTTCCTACGAGCAGTACTTC. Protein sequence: CASSLSGTSYEQYF.

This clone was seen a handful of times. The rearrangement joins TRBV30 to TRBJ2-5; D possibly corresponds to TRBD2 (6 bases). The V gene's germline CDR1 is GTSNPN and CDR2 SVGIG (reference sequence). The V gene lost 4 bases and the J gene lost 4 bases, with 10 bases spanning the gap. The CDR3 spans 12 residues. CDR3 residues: CAWTSVSETQYF. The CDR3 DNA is TGTGCCTGGACTAGCGTATCAGAGACCCAGTACTTC.

CDR3 sequence: CATSRDNGQGRGYTF. The CDR3 DNA is TGTGCCACCAGCAGAGATAACGGACAGGGAAGAGGCTACACCTTC. The chain is built from TRBV15 and TRBJ1-2; the match to TRBD1 covers 8 bases. This CDR3 comprises 15 residues. Looked up from germline, CDR1 is LNHNV and CDR2 is YYDKDF (reference sequence). The junction had 8 bases not matched to a gene; V was cut back by 0 bases and J by 8 bases.

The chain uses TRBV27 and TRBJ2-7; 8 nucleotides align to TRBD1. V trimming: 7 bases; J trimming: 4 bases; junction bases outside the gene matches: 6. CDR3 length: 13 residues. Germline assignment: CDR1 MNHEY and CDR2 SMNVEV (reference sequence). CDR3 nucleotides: TGTGCCAGCACCACGACAGGGGCTTACGAGCAGTACTTC. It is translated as CASTTTGAYEQYF.

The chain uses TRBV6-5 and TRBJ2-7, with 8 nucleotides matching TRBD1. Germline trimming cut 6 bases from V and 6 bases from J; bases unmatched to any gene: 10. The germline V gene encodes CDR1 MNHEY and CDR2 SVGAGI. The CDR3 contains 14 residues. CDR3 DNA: TGTGCCAGCAGCCCCCCAGGGGGCCTCTCCGAGCAGTACTTC. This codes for CASSPPGGLSEQYF.

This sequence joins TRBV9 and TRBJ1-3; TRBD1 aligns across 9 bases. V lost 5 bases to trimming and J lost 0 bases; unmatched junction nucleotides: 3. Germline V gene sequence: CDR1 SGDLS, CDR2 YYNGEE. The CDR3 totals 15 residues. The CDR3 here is CASSRTGASGNTIYF. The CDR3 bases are TGTGCCAGCAGTCGGACAGGGGCCTCTGGAAACACCATATATTTT.

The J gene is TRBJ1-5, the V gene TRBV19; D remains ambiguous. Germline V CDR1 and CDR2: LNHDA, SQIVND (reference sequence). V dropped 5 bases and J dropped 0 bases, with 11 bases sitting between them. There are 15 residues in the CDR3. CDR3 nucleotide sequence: TGTGCCAGTAGTTTTTCGGGGTATAGCAATCAGCCCCAGCATTTT. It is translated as CASSFSGYSNQPQHF. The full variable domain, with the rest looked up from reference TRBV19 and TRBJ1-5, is DGGITQSPKYLFRKEGQNVTLSCEQNLNHDAMYWYRQDPGQGLRLIYYSQIVNDFQKGDIAEGYSVSREKKESFPLTVTSAQKNPTAFYLCASSFSGYSNQPQHFGDGTRLSIL.

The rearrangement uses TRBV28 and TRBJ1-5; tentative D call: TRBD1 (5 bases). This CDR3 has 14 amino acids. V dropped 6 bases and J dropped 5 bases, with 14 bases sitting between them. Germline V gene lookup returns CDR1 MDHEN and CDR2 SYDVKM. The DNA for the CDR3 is TGTGCCAGCAGAACCGGGACTGAGTATCAGCCCCAGCATTTT. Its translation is CASRTGTEYQPQHF.

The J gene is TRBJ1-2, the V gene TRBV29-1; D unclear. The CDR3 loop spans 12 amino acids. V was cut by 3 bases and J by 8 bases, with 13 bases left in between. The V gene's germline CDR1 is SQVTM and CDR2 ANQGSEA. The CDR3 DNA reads TGCAGCGTTGAGAAGGTGGGAGGAGGCTACACCTTC. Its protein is CSVEKVGGGYTF. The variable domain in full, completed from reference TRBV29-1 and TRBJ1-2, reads SAVISQKPSRDICQRGTSLTIQCQVDSQVTMMFWYRQQPGQSLTLIATANQGSEATYESGFVIDKFPISRPNLTFSTLTVSNMSPEDSSIYLCSVEKVGGGYTFGSGTRLTVV.

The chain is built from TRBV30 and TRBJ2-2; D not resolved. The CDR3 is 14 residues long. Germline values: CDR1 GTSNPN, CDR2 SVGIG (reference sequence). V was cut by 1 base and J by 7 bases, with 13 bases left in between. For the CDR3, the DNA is TGTGCCTGGAGTGGGAACCTCGGCGGCGGGGAGCTGTTTTTT. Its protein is CAWSGNLGGGELFF.

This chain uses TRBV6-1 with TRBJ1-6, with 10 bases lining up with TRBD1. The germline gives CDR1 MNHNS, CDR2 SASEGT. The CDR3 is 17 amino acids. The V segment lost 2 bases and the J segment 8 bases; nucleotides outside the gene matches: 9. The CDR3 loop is CASSETSGQGIYSPLHF. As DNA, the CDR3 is TGTGCCAGCAGTGAAACCTCGGGACAGGGGATTTATTCACCCCTCCACTTT.

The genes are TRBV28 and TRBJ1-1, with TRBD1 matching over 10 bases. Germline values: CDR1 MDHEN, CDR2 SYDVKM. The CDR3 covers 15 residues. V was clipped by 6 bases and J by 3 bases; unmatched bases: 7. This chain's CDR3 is CASRTLGTGDTEAFF. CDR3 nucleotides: TGTGCCAGCAGAACACTCGGGACAGGGGACACTGAAGCTTTCTTT.

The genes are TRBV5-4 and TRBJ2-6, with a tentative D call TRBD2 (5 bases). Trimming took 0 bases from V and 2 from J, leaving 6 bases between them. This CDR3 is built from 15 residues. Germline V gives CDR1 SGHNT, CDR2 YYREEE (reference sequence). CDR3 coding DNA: TGTGCCAGCAGCTTGGCCGGGACTGGGGCCAACGTCCTGACTTTC. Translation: CASSLAGTGANVLTF.

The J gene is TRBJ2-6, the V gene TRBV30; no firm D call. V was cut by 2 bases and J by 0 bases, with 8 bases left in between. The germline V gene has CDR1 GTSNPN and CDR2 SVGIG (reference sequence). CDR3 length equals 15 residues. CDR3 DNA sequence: TGTGCCTGGAGTAGCGATCTCTCTGGGGCCAACGTCCTGACTTTC. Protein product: CAWSSDLSGANVLTF.

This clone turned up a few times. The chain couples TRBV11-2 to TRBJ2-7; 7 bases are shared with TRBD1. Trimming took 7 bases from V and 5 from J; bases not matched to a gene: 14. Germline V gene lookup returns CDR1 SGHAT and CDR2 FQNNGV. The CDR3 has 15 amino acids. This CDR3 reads CASTLVRGGLDEQYF. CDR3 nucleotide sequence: TGTGCCAGCACCCTTGTGCGAGGGGGCCTCGACGAGCAGTACTTC.

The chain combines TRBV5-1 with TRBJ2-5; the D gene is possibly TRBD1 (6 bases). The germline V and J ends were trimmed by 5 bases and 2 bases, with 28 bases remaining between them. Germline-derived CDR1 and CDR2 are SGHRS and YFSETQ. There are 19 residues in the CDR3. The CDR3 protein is CASSSTGPGGVWQQETQYF. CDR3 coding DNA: TGCGCCAGCAGTTCGACAGGTCCTGGAGGTGTCTGGCAACAAGAGACCCAGTACTTC.

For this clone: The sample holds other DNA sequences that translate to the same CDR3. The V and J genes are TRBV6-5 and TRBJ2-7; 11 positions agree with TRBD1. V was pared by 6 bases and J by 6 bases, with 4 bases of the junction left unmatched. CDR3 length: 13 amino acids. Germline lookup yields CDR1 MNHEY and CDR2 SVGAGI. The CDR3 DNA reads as TGTGCCAGCAGATGGGACAGGGGGAGCGAGCAGTACTTC. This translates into CASRWDRGSEQYF.

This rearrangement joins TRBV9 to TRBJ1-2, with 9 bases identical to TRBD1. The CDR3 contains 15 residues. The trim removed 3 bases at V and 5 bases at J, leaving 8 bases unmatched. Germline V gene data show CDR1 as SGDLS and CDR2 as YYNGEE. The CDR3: CASSALGQGTYGYTF. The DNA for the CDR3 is TGTGCCAGCAGCGCTTTGGGACAGGGAACTTATGGCTACACCTTC.

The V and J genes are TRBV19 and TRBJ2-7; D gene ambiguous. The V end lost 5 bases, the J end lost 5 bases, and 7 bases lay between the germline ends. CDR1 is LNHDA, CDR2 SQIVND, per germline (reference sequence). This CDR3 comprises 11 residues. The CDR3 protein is CASSLGDEQYF. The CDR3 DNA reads TGTGCCAGTAGTTTAGGAGACGAGCAGTACTTC.

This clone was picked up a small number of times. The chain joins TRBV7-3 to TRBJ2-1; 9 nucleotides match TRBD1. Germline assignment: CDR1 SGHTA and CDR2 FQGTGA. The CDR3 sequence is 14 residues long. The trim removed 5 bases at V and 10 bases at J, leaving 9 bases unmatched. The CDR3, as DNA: TGTGCCAGCAGCATGGACAGGGGCTGGGGGGAGCAGTTCTTC. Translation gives CASSMDRGWGEQFF.

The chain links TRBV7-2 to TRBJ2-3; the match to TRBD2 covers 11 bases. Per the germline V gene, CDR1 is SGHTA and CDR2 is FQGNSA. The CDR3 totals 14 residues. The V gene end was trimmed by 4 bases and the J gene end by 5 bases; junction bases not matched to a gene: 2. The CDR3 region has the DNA TGTGCCAGCAGCTCTGGACTAGCGGGAGATACGCAGTATTTT. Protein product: CASSSGLAGDTQYF.